This TCR beta chain was sequenced in a study of shared clonotypes between healthy human individuals. The CDR3 totals 15 residues. Unmatched junction bases numbered 4, after V lost 4 bases and J lost 3 bases. CDR1 is SGHRS and CDR2 is YFSETQ in the germline V gene. Of note for this clone: The same CDR3 also results from other DNA sequences found in this sample.

Naive CD8 cells, CD45RO-negative and positively selected for CCR7, excluded terminally differentiated effector memory CD45RA+ cells. Sequencing was performed with immunoSEQ multiplex PCR; in TCRdb, only in-frame clones are kept and a portion is missing. The table shows millions of clones, with around 93% occurring only once. This sequence originates from a man in his late teens or twenties in good health. Some clones in this sample may be carry-over from other donors' samples. This sequence joins TRBV5-1 and TRBJ2-1; 10 nucleotides agree with TRBD2. What was sequenced was naive CD8+ T cells from PBMCs. CDR3 sequence (DNA): TGCGCCAGCAGCCCCCGGACTAGCGGCTACAATGAGCAGTTCTTC. Translation gives CASSPRTSGYNEQFF.